This TCR beta chain was documented in a study of blood T cell repertoires in COVID-19. Study at large: There were acute and convalescent COVID-19 samples, and they came from the United States, Italy and Spain. Sample material is recorded as cDNA or gDNA derived from T cells, B-cell-depleted T cells, or PBMCs.

The V gene lost 4 bases and the J gene lost 5 bases, with 13 bases spanning the gap. Germline CDR1 is SGDLS and CDR2 is YYNGEE. The CDR3 is made up of 15 amino acids. Original methodology: The authors estimated nucleated cell counts from reference gene primer amplification. This table comes from immunoSEQ multiplex PCR, and its TCRdb copy is limited to in-frame clones, with some not included. V and J calls and clone size come straight from that table; D and trimming were deduced from the DNA. This sample has hundreds of thousands of clones, with 80% to 90% found just once. The sequenced material came from peripheral blood. The clonotype comes from a woman in her 40s with active or convalescent COVID-19. The chain recombines TRBV9 with TRBJ2-6; D remains unclear. The CDR3 sequence: CASSPQAGRANVLTF. The CDR3 coding sequence is TGTGCCAGCAGCCCTCAGGCAGGCCGGGCCAACGTCCTGACTTTC.